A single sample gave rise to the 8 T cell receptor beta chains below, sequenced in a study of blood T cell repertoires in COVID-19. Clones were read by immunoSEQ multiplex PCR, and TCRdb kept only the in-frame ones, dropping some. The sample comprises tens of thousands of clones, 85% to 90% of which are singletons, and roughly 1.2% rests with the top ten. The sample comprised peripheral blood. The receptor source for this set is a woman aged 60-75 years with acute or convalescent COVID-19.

Written as DNA, the CDR3 is TGTGCCAGCAGGGTGACAGGGGGAGGATCCTACAATGAGCAGTTCTTC. It yields the protein CASRVTGGGSYNEQFF. The V call is TRBV2, the J call TRBJ2-1; 9 bases line up with TRBD1. V was pared by 6 bases and J by 1 base, with 7 bases of the junction left unmatched. The germline CDR1 and CDR2 sequences are SNHLY and FYNNEI. This CDR3 contains 16 residues. The full variable domain, its missing parts supplied by reference TRBV2 and TRBJ2-1, is EPEVTQTPSHQVTQMGQEVILRCVPISNHLYFYWYRQILGQKVEFLVSFYNNEISEKSEIFDDQFSVERPDGSNFTLKIRSTKLEDSAMYFCASRVTGGGSYNEQFFGPGTRLTVL.

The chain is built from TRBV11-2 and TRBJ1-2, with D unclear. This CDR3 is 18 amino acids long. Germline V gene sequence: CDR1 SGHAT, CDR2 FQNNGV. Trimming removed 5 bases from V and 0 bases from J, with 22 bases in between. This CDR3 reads CASSRSGGEQLTNYGYTF. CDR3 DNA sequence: TGTGCCAGCAGCCGATCGGGCGGGGAACAACTGACTAACTATGGCTACACCTTC.

CDR3: CASSFGLANYGYTF. The CDR3, as DNA: TGCGCCAGCAGCTTCGGGTTGGCCAACTATGGCTACACCTTC. The J gene is TRBJ1-2, the V gene TRBV5-1; D is ambiguous. V dropped 2 bases and J dropped 2 bases, with 10 bases sitting between them. The V gene's germline CDR1 is SGHRS and CDR2 YFSETQ. The length of the CDR3 is 14 residues.

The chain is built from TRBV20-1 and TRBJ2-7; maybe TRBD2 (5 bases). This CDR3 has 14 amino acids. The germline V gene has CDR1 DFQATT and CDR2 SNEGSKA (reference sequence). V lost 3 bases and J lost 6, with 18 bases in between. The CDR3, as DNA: TGCAGTGCTAGTTCGGGTGGGGTTGCGGGCGAGCAGTACGTC. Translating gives CSASSGGVAGEQYV.

In DNA form, the CDR3 reads TGTGCCAGCAGAGGGACTAGCGGAAACATTCAGTACTTC. Translation gives CASRGTSGNIQYF. The J gene is TRBJ2-4, the V gene TRBV2; 11 bases agree with TRBD2. V lost 6 bases and J lost 6; bases outside the gene matches: 1. Germline V gives CDR1 SNHLY, CDR2 FYNNEI. This CDR3 spans 13 amino acids.

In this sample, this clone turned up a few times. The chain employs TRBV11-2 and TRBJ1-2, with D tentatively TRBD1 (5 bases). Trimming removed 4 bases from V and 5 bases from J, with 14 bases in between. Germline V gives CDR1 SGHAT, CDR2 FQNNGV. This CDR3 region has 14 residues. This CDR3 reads CASSSWGDDYGYTF. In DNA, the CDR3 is TGTGCCAGCAGCTCATGGGGGGATGATTATGGCTACACCTTC. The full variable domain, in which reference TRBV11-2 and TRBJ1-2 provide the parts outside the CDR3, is EAGVAQSPRYKIIEKRQSVAFWCNPISGHATLYWYQQILGQGPKLLIQFQNNGVVDDSQLPKDRFSAERLKGVDSTLKIQPAKLEDSAVYLCASSSWGDDYGYTFGSGTRLTVV.

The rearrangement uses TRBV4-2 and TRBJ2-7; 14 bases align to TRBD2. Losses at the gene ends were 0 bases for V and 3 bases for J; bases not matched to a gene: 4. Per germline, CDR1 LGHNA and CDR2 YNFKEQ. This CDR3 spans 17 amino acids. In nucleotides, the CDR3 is TGTGCCAGCAGCCAAGACTCCGGGACTAGCGGGGGCTACGAGCAGTACGTC. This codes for CASSQDSGTSGGYEQYV.

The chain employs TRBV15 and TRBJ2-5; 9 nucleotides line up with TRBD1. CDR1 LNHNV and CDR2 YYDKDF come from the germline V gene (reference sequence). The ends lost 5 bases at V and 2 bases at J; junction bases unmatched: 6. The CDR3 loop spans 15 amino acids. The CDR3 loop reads CATSGTGRPQETQYF. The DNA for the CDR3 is TGTGCCACCAGCGGGACAGGGAGACCTCAAGAGACCCAGTACTTC.